This entry describes one T cell receptor beta chain. Clones were sequenced by immunoSEQ multiplex PCR, and TCRdb holds only the in-frame ones, with some missing. The sample shows about 2.4 million clones, roughly 93% of them seen only once. The data stem from a study of shared clonotypes between healthy human individuals. The V and J ends lost 2 bases and 6 bases, in that order; junction bases with no gene match: 6. CDR1 and CDR2 (germline): LNHNV, YYDKDF (reference sequence). The CDR3 totals 15 residues. The chain has TRBV15 and TRBJ2-1; 8 nucleotides agree with TRBD2. Input material: naive CD4+ T cells from PBMCs. As to subset: CD45RA+ positively selected. The sequence came from a man between 18 and 29 years old in good health. Some clones in this sample may be carry-over from other donors' samples. The CDR3 sequence: CATSRLRGGINEQFF. The DNA for the CDR3 is TGTGCCACCAGCAGACTCCGGGGGGGAATCAATGAGCAGTTCTTC. The full variable domain, rest sourced from reference TRBV15 and TRBJ2-1, is DAMVIQNPRYQVTQFGKPVTLSCSQTLNHNVMYWYQQKSSQAPKLLFHYYDKDFNNEADTPDNFQSRRPNTSFCFLDIRSPGLGDTAMYLCATSRLRGGINEQFFGPGTRLTVL.